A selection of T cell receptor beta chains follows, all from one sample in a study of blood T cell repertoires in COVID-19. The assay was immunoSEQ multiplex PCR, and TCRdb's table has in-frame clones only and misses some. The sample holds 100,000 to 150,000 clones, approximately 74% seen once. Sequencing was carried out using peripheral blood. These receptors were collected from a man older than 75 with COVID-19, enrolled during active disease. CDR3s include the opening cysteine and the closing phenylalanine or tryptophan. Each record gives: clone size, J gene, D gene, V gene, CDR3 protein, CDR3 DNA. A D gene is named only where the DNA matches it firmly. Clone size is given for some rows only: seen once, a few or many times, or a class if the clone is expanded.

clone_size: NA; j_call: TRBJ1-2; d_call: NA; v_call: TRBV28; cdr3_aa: CASSFTALYGYTF; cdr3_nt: TGTGCCAGCAGTTTTACAGCCCTCTATGGCTACACCTTC
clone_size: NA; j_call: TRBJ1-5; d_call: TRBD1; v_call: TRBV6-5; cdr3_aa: CASTLDRDITQPQHF; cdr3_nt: TGTGCCAGCACTCTGGACAGGGATATAACTCAGCCCCAGCATTTT
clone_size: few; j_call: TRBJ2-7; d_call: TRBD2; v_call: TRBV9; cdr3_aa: CASSGAGAHEQYF; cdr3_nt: TGTGCCAGCAGCGGTGCGGGAGCGCACGAGCAGTACTTC
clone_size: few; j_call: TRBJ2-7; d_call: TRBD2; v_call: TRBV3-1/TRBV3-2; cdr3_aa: CASSQWTSGSSYEQYF; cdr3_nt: TGTGCCAGCAGCCAGTGGACTAGCGGGAGCTCCTACGAGCAGTACTTC
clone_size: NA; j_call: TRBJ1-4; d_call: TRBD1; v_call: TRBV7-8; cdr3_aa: CASSLADGDSRNEKLFF; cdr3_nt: TGTGCCAGCAGCTTAGCGGACGGGGACAGCCGAAATGAAAAACTGTTTTTT
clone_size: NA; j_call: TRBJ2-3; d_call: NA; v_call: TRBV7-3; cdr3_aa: CASSLNPGLSTDTQYF; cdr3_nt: TGTGCCAGCAGCTTAAATCCGGGATTGAGCACAGATACGCAGTATTTT
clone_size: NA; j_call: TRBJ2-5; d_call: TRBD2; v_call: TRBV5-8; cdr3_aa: CASSPGLAGLGETQYF; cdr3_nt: TGTGCCAGCAGCCCGGGACTAGCGGGATTGGGCGAGACCCAGTACTTC
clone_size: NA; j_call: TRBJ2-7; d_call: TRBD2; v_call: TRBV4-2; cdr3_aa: CASSQEGTSKSEQYF; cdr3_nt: TGTGCCAGCAGCCAAGAGGGGACTAGCAAGTCCGAGCAGTACTTC
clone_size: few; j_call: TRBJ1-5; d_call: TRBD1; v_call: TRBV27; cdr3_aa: CASSSRQGPDSNQPQHF; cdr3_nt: TGTGCCAGCAGTTCCAGACAGGGGCCGGATAGCAATCAGCCCCAGCATTTT
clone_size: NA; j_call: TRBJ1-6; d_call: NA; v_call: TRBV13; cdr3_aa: CASSPKASSPLHF; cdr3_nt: TGTGCCAGCAGCCCAAAAGCGAGTTCACCCCTCCACTTT
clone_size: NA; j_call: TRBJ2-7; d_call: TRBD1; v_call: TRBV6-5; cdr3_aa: CASSDRGKGGEQYF; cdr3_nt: TGTGCCAGCAGCGACAGGGGCAAGGGGGGAGAGCAGTACTTC
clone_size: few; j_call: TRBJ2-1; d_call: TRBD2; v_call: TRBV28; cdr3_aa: CASRGSGLAGGHEQFF; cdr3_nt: TGTGCCAGCAGAGGTTCTGGACTAGCGGGAGGGCATGAGCAGTTCTTC
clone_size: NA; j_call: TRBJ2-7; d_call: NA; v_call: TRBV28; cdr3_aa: CASSSRWAESYEQYF; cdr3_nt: TGTGCCAGCAGCTCAAGGTGGGCAGAGTCCTACGAGCAGTACTTC
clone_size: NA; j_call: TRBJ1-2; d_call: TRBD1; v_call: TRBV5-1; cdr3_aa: CASSSRTGGGGYTF; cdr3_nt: TGTGCCAGCAGCTCCCGGACAGGGGGCGGAGGCTACACCTTC
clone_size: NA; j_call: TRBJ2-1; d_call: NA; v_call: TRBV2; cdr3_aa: CASSADRYNEQFF; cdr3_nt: TGTGCCAGCAGCGCCGACAGGTACAATGAGCAGTTCTTC
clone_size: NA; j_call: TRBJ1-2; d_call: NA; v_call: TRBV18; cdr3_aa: CASSPIVVTNYGYTF; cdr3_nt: TGTGCCAGCTCACCCATCGTAGTAACTAACTATGGCTACACCTTC
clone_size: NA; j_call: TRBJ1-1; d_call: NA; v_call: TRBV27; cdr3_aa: CASSLFTGKVNTEAFF; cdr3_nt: TGTGCCAGCAGTTTATTTACAGGGAAAGTGAACACTGAAGCTTTCTTT
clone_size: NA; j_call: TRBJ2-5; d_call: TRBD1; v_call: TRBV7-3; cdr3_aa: CASSRQGALGETQYF; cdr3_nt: TGTGCCAGCAGCAGACAGGGGGCATTGGGGGAGACCCAGTACTTC
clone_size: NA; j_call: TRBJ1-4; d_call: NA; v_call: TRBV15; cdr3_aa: CATSRGSSTSGEKLFF; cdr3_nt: TGTGCCACCAGCAGAGGTTCATCTACGTCGGGTGAAAAACTGTTTTTT
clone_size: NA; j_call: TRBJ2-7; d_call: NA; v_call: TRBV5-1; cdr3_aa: CASSSGSYEQYF; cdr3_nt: TGCGCCAGCAGCTCCGGGAGCTACGAGCAGTACTTC
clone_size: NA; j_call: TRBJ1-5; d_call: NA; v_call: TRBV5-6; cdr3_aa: CASSPAGGHQPQHF; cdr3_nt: TGTGCCAGCAGCCCCGCGGGGGGCCATCAGCCCCAGCATTTT
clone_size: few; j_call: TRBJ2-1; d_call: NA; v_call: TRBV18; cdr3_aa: CASSPEGPRGEQFF; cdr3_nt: TGTGCCAGCTCACCAGAGGGCCCCCGAGGGGAGCAGTTCTTC
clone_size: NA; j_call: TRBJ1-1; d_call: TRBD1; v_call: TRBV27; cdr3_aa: CASSWTGKNTEAFF; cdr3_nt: TGTGCCAGCAGTTGGACAGGGAAGAACACTGAAGCTTTCTTT
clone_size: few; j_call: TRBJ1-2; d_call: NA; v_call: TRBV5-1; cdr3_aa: CASSLALNSPNYGYTF; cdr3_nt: TGCGCCAGCAGCTTGGCCTTAAACAGTCCTAACTATGGCTACACCTTC
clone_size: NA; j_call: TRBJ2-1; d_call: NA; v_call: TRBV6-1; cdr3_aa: CASSEWANNEQFF; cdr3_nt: TGTGCCAGCAGTGAGTGGGCTAATAATGAGCAGTTCTTC
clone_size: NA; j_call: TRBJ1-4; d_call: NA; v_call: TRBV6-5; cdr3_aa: CASRLNRVVNEKLFF; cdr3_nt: TGTGCCAGCAGACTAAACAGGGTAGTAAATGAAAAACTGTTTTTT
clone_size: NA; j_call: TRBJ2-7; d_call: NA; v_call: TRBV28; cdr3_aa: CASSLRLPPGQYF; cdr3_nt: TGTGCCAGCAGTTTAAGACTGCCTCCGGGGCAGTACTTC
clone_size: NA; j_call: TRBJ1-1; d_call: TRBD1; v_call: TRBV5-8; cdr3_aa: CASSSNRGRNTEAFF; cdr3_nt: TGTGCCAGCAGCTCGAACAGGGGGCGGAACACTGAAGCTTTCTTT
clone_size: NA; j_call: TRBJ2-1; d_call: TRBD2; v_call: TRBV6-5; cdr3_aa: CASSKLAGYNEQFF; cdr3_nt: TGTGCCAGCAGCAAACTAGCGGGATACAATGAGCAGTTCTTC
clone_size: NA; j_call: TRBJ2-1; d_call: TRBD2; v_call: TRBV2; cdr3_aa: CASRPRPGTSGSNEQFF; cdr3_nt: TGTGCCAGCCGCCCCCGTCCCGGGACTAGCGGGAGCAATGAGCAGTTCTTC
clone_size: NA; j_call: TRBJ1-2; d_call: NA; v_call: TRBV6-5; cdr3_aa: CASSYGGNYGYTF; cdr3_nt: TGTGCCAGCAGTTACGGGGGGAACTATGGCTACACCTTC
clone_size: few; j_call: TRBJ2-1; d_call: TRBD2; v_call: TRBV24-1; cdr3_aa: CATSDATSGNNEQFF; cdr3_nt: TGTGCCACCAGTGACGCGACTAGCGGAAACAATGAGCAGTTCTTC
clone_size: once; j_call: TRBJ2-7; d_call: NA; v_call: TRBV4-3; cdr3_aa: CASSTGLGYEQYF; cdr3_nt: TGCGCCAGCAGTACGGGACTCGGCTACGAGCAGTACTTC
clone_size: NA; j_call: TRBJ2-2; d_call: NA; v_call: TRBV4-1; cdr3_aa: CASSQENLLGGELFF; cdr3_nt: TGCGCCAGCAGCCAAGAGAATCTCCTAGGCGGGGAGCTGTTTTTT
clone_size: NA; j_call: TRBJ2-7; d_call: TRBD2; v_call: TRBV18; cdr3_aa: CASSPPEKLAIYSSYEQYF; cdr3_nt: TGTGCCAGCTCACCACCGGAGAAACTAGCGATCTACAGCTCCTACGAGCAGTACTTC
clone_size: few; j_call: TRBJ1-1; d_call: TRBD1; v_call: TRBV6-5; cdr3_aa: CASTSDLTGDTEAFF; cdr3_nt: TGTGCCAGCACCTCCGATTTGACAGGGGACACTGAAGCTTTCTTT
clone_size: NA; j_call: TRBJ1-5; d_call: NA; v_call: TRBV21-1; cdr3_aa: CASSKAERQGWVVSNQPQHF; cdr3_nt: TGTGCCAGCAGCAAAGCGGAGAGACAGGGATGGGTCGTGAGCAATCAGCCCCAGCATTTT
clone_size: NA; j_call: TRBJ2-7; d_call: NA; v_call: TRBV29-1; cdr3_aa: CSVEEGRPYEQYF; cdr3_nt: TGCAGCGTTGAAGAGGGGAGGCCCTACGAGCAGTACTTC
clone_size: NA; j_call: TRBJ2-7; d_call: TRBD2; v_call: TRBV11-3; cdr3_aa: CASSLGGLAVYEQYF; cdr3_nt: TGTGCCAGCAGCTTAGGGGGACTAGCGGTATACGAGCAGTACTTC
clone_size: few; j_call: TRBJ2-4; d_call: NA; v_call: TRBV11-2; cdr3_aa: CASSLGSPGPTLAKNIQYF; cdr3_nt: TGTGCCAGCAGCTTAGGGTCCCCAGGGCCCACTCTAGCCAAAAACATTCAGTACTTC